This T cell receptor beta chain is from a study of CD8 T cells in Susac syndrome. The J segment lost 4 bases and the V segment lost 4 bases, leaving 5 bases of the junction unmatched. The CDR3 loop spans 15 amino acids. Germline CDR1 reads SGHVS; CDR2 reads FQNEAQ. Random hexamers were used to reverse transcribe the RNA input (roughly 0.5 to 1 ug). TCRdb independently ran MiXCR on the immunoSEQ multiplex PCR reads; one entry per CDR3 protein. The sample carries some 200,000 distinct CDR3 sequences, under 97% recorded once. Sequencing of TCR beta was carried out in blood CD8+ and CD4+ T cells. The chain is built from TRBV7-8 and TRBJ1-4; TRBD1 aligns across 8 bases. This clonotype was sampled from a human donor with Susac syndrome. The specimen was CD4+ T cells from PBMCs. The CDR3 DNA is TGTGCCAGCAGCTCCCACAGGGGGGATAATGAAAAACTGTTTTTT. It encodes CASSSHRGDNEKLFF.